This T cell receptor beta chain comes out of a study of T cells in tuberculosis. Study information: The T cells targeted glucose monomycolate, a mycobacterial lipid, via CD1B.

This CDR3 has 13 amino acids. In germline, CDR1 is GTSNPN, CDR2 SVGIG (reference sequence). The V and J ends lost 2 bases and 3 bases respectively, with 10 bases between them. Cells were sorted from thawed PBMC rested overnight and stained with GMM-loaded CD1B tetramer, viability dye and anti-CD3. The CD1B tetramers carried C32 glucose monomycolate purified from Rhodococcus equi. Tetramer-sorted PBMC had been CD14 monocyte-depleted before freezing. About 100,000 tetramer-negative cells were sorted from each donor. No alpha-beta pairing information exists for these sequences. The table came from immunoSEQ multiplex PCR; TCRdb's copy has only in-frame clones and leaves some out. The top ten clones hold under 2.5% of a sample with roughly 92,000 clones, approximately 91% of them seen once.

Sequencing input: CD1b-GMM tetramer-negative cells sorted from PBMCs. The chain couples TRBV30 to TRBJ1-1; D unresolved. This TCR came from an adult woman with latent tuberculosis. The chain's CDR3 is CAWSRDGYTEAFF. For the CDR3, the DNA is TGTGCCTGGAGTAGAGACGGGTACACTGAAGCTTTCTTT.